The T cell receptor (beta chain) under discussion was sequenced for a study of identical twins. TCRdb passed the 5' RACE reads through MiXCR, listing each CDR3 protein once. The sample contains about 1.7 million distinct CDR3 sequences, less than 40% of which appear only once. This clonotype was counted only a few times. The CDR3 sequence is 14 residues long. Germline CDR1 and CDR2: MNHNS and SASEGT. V lost 3 bases, J lost 0 bases, and 8 bases lay in between. The source of this sequence is a newborn girl in good health. This chain links TRBV6-1 with TRBJ1-1; no definite D call. The sample taken for sequencing was cord blood. CDR3 sequence reads: CASSESEVNTEAFF. In DNA, the CDR3 is TGTGCCAGCAGTGAGTCAGAGGTGAACACTGAAGCTTTCTTT.